These T cell receptor beta chains were read from a single sample in a study of sequential checkpoint blockade in melanoma. This table comes from immunoSEQ multiplex PCR, and its TCRdb copy is limited to in-frame clones, with some not included. The table lists about 22,000 clones, 55% to 70% of them singletons. Sequencing was performed on CD8+ T cells sorted from blood (inferred from file names), taken from a patient given nivolumab and ipilimumab in sequence. These TCRs come from a human donor with melanoma. Each CDR3 is given with its conserved first and last residue. A D gene is named only where the DNA matches it firmly. Clone size appears in some rows only: once, few, many, or a class for an expanded clone.

.	TRBJ2-3	TRBV7-2	TRBD2	TGTGCCAGCAGCTTGCTAGCGGGGGCTCCCACAGATACGCAGTATTTT	CASSLLAGAPTDTQYF
once	TRBJ2-7	TRBV14	TRBD1	TGTGCCAGCAGGGGGACAGGGGCCCCTGGCGAGCAGTACTTC	CASRGTGAPGEQYF
few	TRBJ1-2	TRBV29-1	.	TGCAGCGTTGTGACAGCTCGTAACTATGTCTACACCTTC	CSVVTARNYVYTF
.	TRBJ1-2	TRBV5-4	.	TGTGCCAGCAGCTTGCGGGGTGGGGATGGCTACACCTTC	CASSLRGGDGYTF
.	TRBJ2-3	TRBV7-9	TRBD2	TGTGCCAGCAGCTTACCGGGACTAGCGTCTGATACGCAGTATTTT	CASSLPGLASDTQYF
.	TRBJ2-1	TRBV4-3	.	TGCGCCAGCAGCCAAGGTTGGGGGGGGGCCGGTGAGCAGTTCTTC	CASSQGWGGAGEQFF
once	TRBJ2-1	TRBV27	.	TGTGCCAGCAGTCTTTACAATGAGCAGTTCTTC	CASSLYNEQFF
.	TRBJ2-3	TRBV4-3	TRBD2	TGCGCCAGCAGCCAAGATGTTGGGGGGGGCACAGATACGCAGTATTTT	CASSQDVGGGTDTQYF
.	TRBJ2-7	TRBV5-1	.	TGCGCCAGCAGCTTGGGTGACTACTCCTACGAGCAGTACTTC	CASSLGDYSYEQYF
.	TRBJ1-5	TRBV28	.	TGTGCCAGCAGTACGACTACGATCCGGGACACAAATCAGCCCCAGCATTTT	CASSTTTIRDTNQPQHF
few	TRBJ1-3	TRBV10-1	.	TGCGCCAGCAATGAGCGCTCTGGAAACACCATATATTTT	CASNERSGNTIYF
few	TRBJ1-1	TRBV5-1	.	TGCGCCAGAAGGGAGGGGGATAGGAACACTGAAGCTTTCTTT	CARREGDRNTEAFF
.	TRBJ2-5	TRBV9	TRBD2	TGTGCCAGCAGCCCCCCGGGATGGCGGGGGAAAGAGACCCAGTACTTC	CASSPPGWRGKETQYF
.	TRBJ2-1	TRBV6-1	.	TGTGCTCTGAACAGGGCCACCTACAATGAGCAGTTCTTC	CALNRATYNEQFF
few	TRBJ2-7	TRBV6-5	.	TGTGCCAGCAGTTATTCCCCTTCTTCCGGCGAGCAGTACTTC	CASSYSPSSGEQYF
.	TRBJ1-2	TRBV12-5	TRBD1	TGTGCTAGTGGTTCGGGCCCCTCCGGGACAGACCTCGATGGCTACACCTTC	CASGSGPSGTDLDGYTF
few	TRBJ2-7	TRBV9	TRBD1	TGTGCCAGCAGCCCACAACTACAGGGGGCAACATACGAGCAGTACTTC	CASSPQLQGATYEQYF